This TCR beta chain stems from a study of T cells in Graves' hyperthyroidism and ophthalmopathy (dated by TCRdb to between 2017 and 2020). With respect to the entire study: Peripheral blood was collected at initial diagnosis, before any treatment. To identify TCR V-J signatures that set the groups apart, the researchers used a discovery cohort of 100 patients, made up of about 44 with Graves' ophthalmopathy and 57 with stable Graves' hyperthyroidism. Prospective prediction of ophthalmopathy was tested in an independent validation cohort consisting of 18 to 20 hyperthyroidism patients and around 17 patients who later progressed to ophthalmopathy. For training and testing, the 80 to 100 patients in the discovery cohort were randomly divided in a 7:3 ratio. In addition, the study compared T-cell repertoires in thyroid tissue and in blood from about 6 Graves' hyperthyroidism patients. Once sampling was done, hyperthyroidism patients were given methimazole at a starting dose of 30 mg daily, whereas ophthalmopathy patients were given high-dose intravenous methylprednisolone. According to the paper, TCR Vbeta CDR3 sequencing was carried out on some 130 peripheral blood samples, which came from 40 to 45 ophthalmopathy, under 85 hyperthyroidism and approximately 17 progressor patients. Study-level results and caveats: In validation, progression to ophthalmopathy was predicted by the model with about 70% sensitivity and 72.22% specificity, a median of roughly six months before onset. Blood samples also contained most of the expanded thyroid clonotypes (frequency above 0.001), which suggests that blood repertoires may reflect thyroid immune responses. Sample size was not statistically predetermined, and blinding of investigators to group allocation was not performed. Ophthalmopathy was separated from stable hyperthyroidism by a 13 V-J signature model, with approximately 85% sensitivity and 81% to 83% specificity obtained in cross-validation and 80%/75% obtained in testing.

Graves' hyperthyroidism was defined as stable when no progression to ophthalmopathy occurred over 18 months of follow-up. The hyperthyroidism patients were between 18 and 65 years old and newly diagnosed, with a disease duration of less than 2 months. The study excluded patients with uncontrolled infections, other autoimmune diseases, pregnancy or lactation. Clinical symptoms, serum thyroxine and TRAb, thyroid ultrasound, and orbital computed tomography formed the basis for the diagnoses. PBMCs were isolated from more than 9 ml of fresh peripheral blood by Ficoll-Paque density gradient centrifugation. Total RNA was extracted with Trizol reagent, and quality was checked on an Agilent 2100 Bioanalyzer. TCR beta CDR3 regions were amplified from RNA transcripts. For the first round of RT-PCR on the TCR CDR3, the HTBI primer set was used together with the Qiagen OneStep RT-PCR kit. The libraries were constructed in a second round of multiplex PCR and then size-selected and purified. Libraries were sequenced paired-end with 100 bp reads on an Illumina HiSeq2000. The study's processing was this. SOAPnuke was used to process the raw data, throwing out any read that contained adapters or uncalled bases, had a mean Phred below 15, or lacked an exact constant-primer or identifier match. COPE v1.2.5 was used to merge the high-quality paired reads, and each unique nucleotide sequence was defined as a clonotype. MiTCR v1.1 was used to align clonotypes to the IMGT TRBV, TRBD and TRBJ reference segments. Only V-J combinations with frequency above 0.0001, covering 99% to 99.2% of repertoires, were analysed. The TCS score was defined as F50 (clonal expansion) divided by E x V (chaos), with BLOSUM62-based TCRdist calculated between CDR3 peptides within each V-J. Welch's t-statistics and random forest reduced some 510 V-J features to 10 to 15, which were used in a naive Bayes classifier (R e1071). The raw public data were reprocessed by TCRdb itself: fastp quality trimming at Q25, MiXCR clonotype calling, in-frame beta chains only. When rows share a CDR3 protein, they turn into one entry using the most common DNA and genes. TCRdb assigned the V and J calls; the authors' analysis was not used. The sample records 250,000 to 350,000 distinct CDR3 sequences, about 15% of which are singletons. 33% of the sample comes from the top ten.

This clonotype was detected many times. What this receptor recognizes is not known. Base qualities were left out, and no much larger clone turns up one base away. The CDR3 has 14 amino acids, counting the end cysteine and phenylalanine. Of the read, only the CDR3 DNA is kept; its 42 bases are in frame from base 1. For CDR1 and CDR2, the germline V gene lists MNHEY and SVGEGT. Between the V and J ends, shortened by 1 base and 4 bases respectively, the junction contains 9 bases. This receptor chain uses TRBV6-2 or TRBV6-3 and TRBJ2-3; a tentative D call is TRBD1 (5 bases match). The sample taken for sequencing was blood. This receptor was identified in a man aged 25-45 years with Graves' hyperthyroidism. The CDR3 in this case is CASSYLTVSDTQYF. The sequenced DNA is TGTGCCAGCAGTTACTTGACAGTTTCAGATACGCAGTATTTT.